This passage covers 29 T cell receptor beta chains from one sample sequenced in a study of control samples from healthy donors and cancer patients. Repertoires were generated with immunoSEQ multiplex PCR, while TCRdb's copy carries only in-frame clones and drops some. This table holds roughly 450,000 clones, around 90% found once. Sequencing used PBMCs. The receptors originated from a man aged 40-50 years with head and neck cancer.

Here the CDR3 reads CASRPITGEQFF. The CDR3 DNA follows: TGTGCCAGCAGACCTATTACAGGTGAGCAGTTCTTC. The chain links TRBV12-3 or TRBV12-4 to TRBJ2-1; TRBD1 might be the D (5 bases). The CDR3 is 12 residues long. The V gene lost 6 bases and the J gene lost 9 bases, with 12 bases spanning the gap.

V is TRBV28 and J is TRBJ1-5; D is unresolved. Germline loops: CDR1 MDHEN, CDR2 SYDVKM. The CDR3 spans 13 residues. Trimming removed 3 bases from V and 4 bases from J, with 7 bases in between. The CDR3 sequence: CASSFLGNQPQHF. CDR3 bases: TGTGCCAGCAGTTTCTTAGGGAATCAGCCCCAGCATTTT.

In DNA, the CDR3 is TGTGCCAGCAGTTTAGCGGCAGAAATCTTCTATGGCTACACCTTC. It translates to CASSLAAEIFYGYTF. The gene calls are TRBV28 and TRBJ1-2; D call uncertain. The V gene's germline CDR1 is MDHEN and CDR2 SYDVKM. The CDR3 is made up of 15 amino acids. Between the trimmed V and J ends, which lost 2 bases and 4 bases, there was a span of 14 bases.

The V gene is TRBV30, the J gene TRBJ2-7; 7 bases agree with TRBD1. The CDR3 totals 13 residues. V trimming: 6 bases; J trimming: 1 base; junction bases outside the gene matches: 6. Germline values: CDR1 GTSNPN, CDR2 SVGIG (reference sequence). CDR3 sequence (DNA): TGTGCCTGCACCACGGGACAGTCCTACGAGCAGTACTTC. Translation: CACTTGQSYEQYF.

The chain uses TRBV7-3 and TRBJ2-3; D is unclear. The CDR3 has 13 amino acids. V was shortened by 2 bases and J by 5 bases, with 8 bases between the two germline ends. Germline loops: CDR1 SGHTA, CDR2 FQGTGA. The CDR3 spells CASSLGVVDTQYF. The CDR3 DNA sequence: TGTGCCAGCAGCTTAGGAGTAGTAGATACGCAGTATTTT.

This chain uses TRBV4-1 with TRBJ2-1; 9 bases align to TRBD2. The CDR3 spans 17 residues. Per germline, CDR1 MGHRA and CDR2 YSYEKL. V lost 4 bases to trimming and J lost 6 bases; unmatched junction nucleotides: 13. This chain's CDR3 is CASSRRGELAGGNEQFF. DNA for the CDR3: TGCGCCAGCAGCCGAAGGGGGGAACTAGCGGGCGGCAATGAGCAGTTCTTC.

The chain links TRBV12-3 or TRBV12-4 to TRBJ1-4, with D hard to call. The CDR3 loop spans 13 amino acids. V lost 3 bases to trimming and J lost 8 bases, with 10 bases between them. The CDR3 bases are TGTGCCAGCAGTTTCTTCGAGGGAGAAAAACTGTTTTTT. Translated, it gives CASSFFEGEKLFF.

The chain combines TRBV29-1 with TRBJ2-7; 7 bases match TRBD1. The germline V gene has CDR1 SQVTM and CDR2 ANQGSEA. J was trimmed by 1 base and V by 4 bases; bases with no gene match: 4. This CDR3 comprises 13 residues. CDR3 bases: TGCAGCGTTGTAGGGACAGCATCCTACGAGCAGTACTTC. Amino acids: CSVVGTASYEQYF.

Only one count was recorded for this clone. The J gene is TRBJ1-1, the V gene TRBV6-2 or TRBV6-3, with D unresolved. Between the trimmed V and J ends, which lost 6 bases and 1 base, there was a span of 12 bases. CDR3 length: 14 residues. Germline CDR1 and CDR2: MNHEY and SVGEGT. In DNA, the CDR3 is TGTGCCAGCAGCCGCCCGGGTGGGAACACTGAAGCTTTCTTT. Translation: CASSRPGGNTEAFF.

The V call is TRBV27, the J call TRBJ2-5; possibly TRBD1 or TRBD2 for D (5 bases each). The CDR3 runs 14 residues. From germline, CDR1 is MNHEY and CDR2 SMNVEV (reference sequence). The germline V and J ends were trimmed by 3 bases and 5 bases, with 13 bases remaining between them. CDR3 DNA sequence: TGTGCCAGCAGTTTGGGGGTATCGGTTGAGACCCAGTACTTC. It encodes CASSLGVSVETQYF.

The genes are TRBV7-8 and TRBJ2-5; tentative D call: TRBD2 (6 bases). V gave up 3 bases and J gave up 1 base, with 9 bases separating them. CDR1 is SGHVS, CDR2 FQNEAQ, per germline. The CDR3 has 14 amino acids. The CDR3 loop reads CASSFPGLQETQYF. The CDR3 coding sequence is TGTGCCAGCAGCTTTCCGGGACTCCAAGAGACCCAGTACTTC. Together with reference TRBV7-8 and TRBJ2-5, the CDR3 gives the full variable domain: GAGVSQSPRYKVAKRGQDVALRCDPISGHVSLFWYQQALGQGPEFLTYFQNEAQLDKSGLPSDRFFAERPEGSVSTLKIQRTQQEDSAVYLCASSFPGLQETQYFGPGTRLLVL.

The V call is TRBV27, the J call TRBJ2-7; D not certain. CDR1 MNHEY and CDR2 SMNVEV come from the germline V gene (reference sequence). This CDR3 contains 14 residues. V lost 5 bases and J lost 7, with 18 bases in between. This chain's CDR3 is CASSTLGRLWEQYF. The CDR3 DNA sequence: TGTGCCAGCAGTACCCTCGGCAGATTGTGGGAGCAGTACTTC.

This clone was recorded only once. The rearrangement joins TRBV28 to TRBJ2-3; D unclear. CDR1 and CDR2 from the germline V gene are MDHEN and SYDVKM. This CDR3 spans 16 amino acids. The V end was cut by 4 bases, the J end by 0 bases, with 14 bases between. The CDR3 reads CASSSPWLGSTDTQYF. For the CDR3, the DNA is TGTGCCAGCAGTTCACCGTGGCTGGGGAGCACAGATACGCAGTATTTT.

The V gene is TRBV5-4, the J gene TRBJ2-1; D is ambiguous. The CDR3 is made up of 15 amino acids. Germline V gene lookup returns CDR1 SGHNT and CDR2 YYREEE (reference sequence). V gave up 5 bases and J gave up 0 bases, with 12 bases separating them. The CDR3 DNA sequence: TGTGCCAGCAGAGAATCAATGAGCTCCTACAATGAGCAGTTCTTC. Residues: CASRESMSSYNEQFF.

The rearrangement links TRBV19 to TRBJ2-1; weak D call: TRBD2 (5 bases). The CDR3 length is 13 residues. Germline CDR1 and CDR2: LNHDA and SQIVND (reference sequence). V was pared by 3 bases and J by 7 bases, with 10 bases between. This chain's CDR3 is CASSIQAVNEQFF. For the CDR3, the DNA is TGTGCCAGTAGTATCCAAGCGGTGAATGAGCAGTTCTTC.

The CDR3 region has the DNA TGCGCCAGCAGCCAAGTTACAGACTACGAGCAGTACTTC. This encodes CASSQVTDYEQYF. This chain links TRBV4-3 with TRBJ2-7; the D is unclear. Germline values: CDR1 LGHNA, CDR2 YSLEER. The germline V and J ends were trimmed by 1 base and 3 bases, with 7 bases remaining between them. The CDR3 loop spans 13 amino acids.

This clone was recorded once. The V call is TRBV1, the J call TRBJ2-2; TRBD2, as called in the table, went unchecked against the DNA. TRBV1 has pseudogene status. The CDR3 has 15 residues. CDR3 in amino acids: CTSSQTGTATGELFF. Here the CDR3 DNA reads TGCACCAGCAGCCAGACCGGGACTGCCACCGGGGAGCTGTTTTTT.

This chain links TRBV18 with TRBJ1-1; no definite D call. Germline V gene data show CDR1 as KGHSH and CDR2 as LQKENI. The V gene lost 7 bases and the J gene lost 0 bases, with 9 bases spanning the gap. This CDR3 has 13 residues. CDR3 coding DNA: TGTGCCAGCTTATTACAGCTGAACACTGAAGCTTTCTTT. Protein product: CASLLQLNTEAFF.

The chain carries TRBV24-1 and TRBJ1-2; D is possibly TRBD1 (5 bases). The CDR3 contains 17 residues. The V end lost 4 bases, the J end lost 3 bases, and 20 bases lay between the germline ends. CDR1 is KGHDR and CDR2 is SFDVKD in the germline V gene. Written as DNA, the CDR3 is TGTGCCACCAGTGAGAGGACGGGACCGCTAAACTACTATGGCTACACCTTC. Translating it yields CATSERTGPLNYYGYTF.

The chain has TRBV29-1 and TRBJ1-1, with D possibly matching TRBD1 (5 bases). Germline V gene data show CDR1 as SQVTM and CDR2 as ANQGSEA. This CDR3 is 14 amino acids long. V shed 8 bases and J shed 2 bases, with 18 bases lying between them. This CDR3 reads CSTPGAQANTEAFF. CDR3 in DNA: TGCAGCACTCCCGGGGCCCAAGCCAACACTGAAGCTTTCTTT.

V usage is TRBV18 and J usage is TRBJ1-2, with 8 positions matching TRBD1. CDR3 length: 16 residues. V dropped 2 bases and J dropped 0; count of bases not matched to a gene: 5. Germline CDR1 and CDR2: KGHSH and LQKENI. The CDR3 is CASSPDRGEANYGYTF. CDR3 sequence (DNA): TGTGCCAGCTCACCAGACAGGGGAGAAGCTAACTATGGCTACACCTTC.

The chain joins TRBV7-2 to TRBJ1-5; TRBD1 agrees at 11 bases. Trimming at V came to 2 bases and at J to 4 bases, leaving 4 bases not matched to a gene. Germline CDR1 and CDR2: SGHTA and FQGNSA. This CDR3 is built from 16 residues. This chain's CDR3 is CASSLRGQGGNQPQHF. Here the CDR3 DNA reads TGTGCCAGCAGCTTACGGGGACAGGGGGGTAATCAGCCCCAGCATTTT.

This clone occurred once. The V gene is TRBV6-5, the J gene TRBJ1-1; a weak D match, TRBD1 (5 bases). Germline CDR1 reads MNHEY; CDR2 reads SVGAGI. This CDR3 region has 13 residues. V gave up 4 bases and J gave up 3 bases, with 9 bases separating them. The CDR3, as DNA: TGTGCCAGCAGTTTTCCGGGGGACACTGAAGCTTTCTTT. It specifies CASSFPGDTEAFF.

The V and J genes are TRBV6-1 and TRBJ1-2; perhaps TRBD1 as D (5 bases). There are 16 residues in the CDR3. V was trimmed by 2 bases and J by 8 bases, leaving 21 bases between them. The germline CDR1 and CDR2 sequences are MNHNS and SASEGT. The DNA for the CDR3 is TGTGCCAGCAGTGAATTTGGGGCAACCGGTGAAGTAGGCTACACCTTC. Protein: CASSEFGATGEVGYTF.

This clone was counted at least ten times. This sample includes further DNA sequences coding for the same CDR3. This rearrangement joins TRBV4-2 to TRBJ2-7, with 10 bases matching TRBD2. CDR1 and CDR2 from the germline V gene are LGHNA and YNFKEQ. The V and J ends lost 0 bases and 3 bases, in that order; junction bases with no gene match: 5. The CDR3 sequence is 16 residues long. CDR3 region: CASSQDESSGSYEQYF. The CDR3 DNA follows: TGTGCCAGCAGCCAAGATGAGTCTAGCGGGAGCTACGAGCAGTACTTC.

The rearrangement uses TRBV7-3 and TRBJ2-7, with 9 bases that match TRBD2. The junction had 6 bases not matched to a gene; V was cut back by 3 bases and J by 6 bases. Germline CDR1 reads SGHTA; CDR2 reads FQGTGA. The length of the CDR3 is 14 residues. The CDR3 loop reads CASSFAGGPSEQYF. The CDR3 DNA reads as TGTGCCAGCAGCTTTGCGGGAGGGCCCTCCGAGCAGTACTTC.

V is TRBV5-6 and J is TRBJ2-7, with 9 bases fitting TRBD1. CDR1 and CDR2 from the germline V gene are SGHDT and YYEEEE. Trimming removed 4 bases from V and 6 bases from J; junction bases left unmatched: 8. The CDR3 spans 14 residues. The CDR3 sequence: CASSTGTGKGEQYF. The DNA for the CDR3 is TGTGCCAGCAGCACGGGGACAGGGAAGGGCGAGCAGTACTTC.

This clone was seen once. The rearrangement joins TRBV6-5 to TRBJ1-1, with D tentatively TRBD1 (5 bases). The CDR3 is 13 residues long. Germline CDR1 is MNHEY and CDR2 is SVGAGI. Trimming left V 2 bases short and J 6 bases short, with 10 bases between. The CDR3 here is CASSYTTGAEAFF. CDR3 nucleotides: TGTGCCAGCAGTTACACGACGGGGGCTGAAGCTTTCTTT.

The chain uses TRBV2 and TRBJ2-3; 12 bases map to TRBD1. This CDR3 has 16 residues. The trim removed 3 bases at V and 5 bases at J, leaving 6 bases unmatched. Per the germline V gene, CDR1 is SNHLY and CDR2 is FYNNEI. The CDR3 is CASSDRDRGQGDTQYF. For the CDR3, the DNA is TGTGCCAGCAGTGATAGGGACAGGGGGCAAGGAGATACGCAGTATTTT.